This TCR beta chain was captured by sequencing in a study of blood T cell repertoires in COVID-19. A note on this clone: The same CDR3 arises from other DNA sequences in this sample as well.

V was pared by 3 bases and J by 4 bases, with 6 bases between. The CDR3 is 11 residues long. Germline CDR1 and CDR2: DFQATT and SNEGSKA (reference sequence). Generated by immunoSEQ multiplex PCR, the TCRdb table keeps only in-frame clones and is missing some. The profile shows about 98,000 clones, roughly 84% of them singletons. This TCR derives from a human donor in a cohort sampled during active COVID-19. The specimen was peripheral blood. The chain joins TRBV20-1 to TRBJ1-2, with unresolved D. CDR3 DNA: TGCAGTGCTAGTCACAGCTATGGCTACACCTTC. It codes for CSASHSYGYTF.